This T cell receptor beta chain was identified during a study of blood T cell repertoires in COVID-19. Original processing notes: Estimation of nucleated cell counts was performed using reference gene primer amplification. Data came from immunoSEQ multiplex PCR; TCRdb stores just in-frame clones and leaves some out. The V and J calls and clone size are taken from that table; D and trimming were inferred from the DNA. The sample contains some 320,000 clones, roughly 90% of which appear only once. Participant age was 18 to 89 years, and participants resided in fewer than 30 US areas. Categorization into cohorts depended on clinical history that participants reported. The germline CDR1 and CDR2 sequences are SQVTM and ANQGSEA. The CDR3 has 13 residues. The V and J ends lost 4 bases and 2 bases respectively, with 9 bases between them.

The sequenced sample was PBMCs or T cells enriched from blood (not recorded which). The chain joins TRBV29-1 to TRBJ1-3; D is possibly TRBD1 (6 bases). The origin of this receptor is a man in his sixties who had recovered from COVID-19. The CDR3 nucleotides read TGCAGCGTTGGCAGGGGCACTGGAAACACCATATATTTT. It encodes CSVGRGTGNTIYF.